These T cell receptor beta chains were read from a single sample in a study of blood T cell repertoires in COVID-19. The assay was immunoSEQ multiplex PCR, and TCRdb's table has in-frame clones only and misses some. Of more than 200,000 clones in the sample, roughly 91% were seen once. The specimen sequenced was PBMCs or T cells enriched from blood (not recorded which). Receptors were obtained from a young man in a cohort exposed to, infected with or recovered from COVID-19 (not recorded which). Each CDR3 is given with its conserved first and last residue. The D gene is left open where the match is weak. Part of the rows lack a size; the others show once, few, many or a class for expanded clones.

j_call | v_call | d_call | clone_size | cdr3_nt | cdr3_aa
TRBJ2-1 | TRBV6-5 | TRBD2 | once | TGTGCCAGCAAGACTAGCCGGAGCTCCTACAATGAGCAGTTCTTC | CASKTSRSSYNEQFF
TRBJ1-4 | TRBV20-1 | NA | NA | TGCAGTGCTAGTGTTCACGGTGCAACTAATGAAAAACTGTTTTTT | CSASVHGATNEKLFF
TRBJ2-1 | TRBV9 | TRBD2 | NA | TGTGCCAGCAGCGTAGCGGGAGGCTTCTCCGATGAGCAGTTCTTC | CASSVAGGFSDEQFF
TRBJ1-1 | TRBV3-1/TRBV3-2 | TRBD1 | NA | TGTGCCAGCAACCAACAGGGGGAAGCTTTCTTT | CASNQQGEAFF
TRBJ2-1 | TRBV27 | TRBD2 | NA | TGTGCCAGCACCCCGGGGGGGGTTTACAATGAGCAGTTCTTC | CASTPGGVYNEQFF
TRBJ2-5 | TRBV28 | TRBD1 | NA | TGTGCCAGCAGCCCTCCCGGGGCAGGGGGAGAGACCCAGTACTTC | CASSPPGAGGETQYF
TRBJ2-1 | TRBV27 | NA | NA | TGTGCCAGCAGCCCATATAGCTCCTACAATGAGCAGTTCTTC | CASSPYSSYNEQFF
TRBJ2-3 | TRBV5-1 | TRBD1 | few | TGCGCCAGCAGCTTGGGGACAGGGGGCGGGTGGACAGATACGCAGTATTTT | CASSLGTGGGWTDTQYF
TRBJ1-6 | TRBV7-8 | NA | NA | TGTGCCAGCAGCAAAAACACAGTAAGGCGTAATTCACCCCTCCACTTT | CASSKNTVRRNSPLHF
TRBJ1-4 | TRBV10-3 | NA | NA | TGTGCCATCAGTGACAACGTAGCTAATGAAAATCTGTTTTTT | CAISDNVANENLFF
TRBJ2-7 | TRBV13 | TRBD2 | once | TGTGCCAGCAGCTCTAGGGGGACTAGCGGCTACGAGCAGTACTTC | CASSSRGTSGYEQYF
TRBJ2-2 | TRBV15 | TRBD1 | few | TGTGCCACCAGCAGAAAACAGGGGACAGGACGCACCGGGGAGCTGTTTTTT | CATSRKQGTGRTGELFF
TRBJ1-1 | TRBV29-1 | TRBD1 | NA | TGCAGCGTTTTCACCCAGGGGGCCCTGGGCACTGAAGCTTTCTTT | CSVFTQGALGTEAFF
TRBJ2-2 | TRBV6-6 | TRBD1 | NA | TGTGCCAGCAGTCAAACCGGGACAGGGTCCAATACCGGGGAGCTGTTTTTT | CASSQTGTGSNTGELFF
TRBJ1-1 | TRBV24-1 | TRBD1 | NA | TGTGCCACCAGTGATAGGGACAGCCCTACGAACACTGAAGCTTTCTTT | CATSDRDSPTNTEAFF
TRBJ2-2 | TRBV29-1 | NA | NA | TGCAGCGTTCACGGAGGAGCCACCGGGGAGCTGTTTTTT | CSVHGGATGELFF
TRBJ2-1 | TRBV7-8 | TRBD2 | NA | TGTGCCAGCAGCCCCCATCGGACCCACCTAGCGGGAAGTGGAAATGAGCAGTTCTTC | CASSPHRTHLAGSGNEQFF
TRBJ2-7 | TRBV7-9 | TRBD1 | once | TGTGCCAGCAGCTTACTACAGGGGTACGAGCAGTACTTC | CASSLLQGYEQYF
TRBJ2-6 | TRBV10-3 | NA | once | TGTGCCATCATGATCGCCGGGGTCAGCTCTGGGGCCAACGTCCTGACTTTC | CAIMIAGVSSGANVLTF
TRBJ2-5 | TRBV7-2 | NA | NA | TGTGCCAGCAGCTCCCACTCAGCTAGAGAAGAGACCCAGTACTTC | CASSSHSAREETQYF
TRBJ2-5 | TRBV7-6 | TRBD2 | NA | TGTGCCAGCAGCTTTAAAGCGGGAGGAAGAGAGACCCAGTACTTC | CASSFKAGGRETQYF
TRBJ1-2 | TRBV27 | TRBD1 | NA | TGTGCCAGCAGTTTATCTAACAGGGGTACACCCTATGGCTACACCTTC | CASSLSNRGTPYGYTF
TRBJ1-1 | TRBV3-1/TRBV3-2 | TRBD1 | NA | TGTGCCAGCAGCGGGAGACAGGGGAACACTGAAGCTTTCTTT | CASSGRQGNTEAFF